The T cell receptor beta chain described here comes from a study of sequential checkpoint blockade in melanoma. Study overall: First-line arms were nivolumab then ipilimumab, or the reverse, randomized 1:1. After both sequences, patients received maintenance nivolumab.

The germline V gene encodes CDR1 SNHLY and CDR2 FYNNEI. The CDR3 extends over 13 amino acids. Sequencing was performed with immunoSEQ multiplex PCR; in TCRdb, only in-frame clones are kept and a portion is missing. The table lists under 40,000 clones, 86% of them singletons. Concerning this clone itself: The junction departs from germline at one end; a sequencing error may be responsible.

Treatment: randomized to nivolumab then ipilimumab (arm A) or the reverse (arm B). Patients had received no earlier DNA-damaging chemotherapy. Sorted cells were live CD3+CD8+, lacking CD19 and CD56, from PBMCs. The specimen was CD8+ T cells sorted from blood (inferred from file names), collected from a patient given nivolumab and ipilimumab in sequence. This rearrangement joins TRBV2 to TRBJ1-5, with 7 nucleotides matching TRBD1. This TCR was sampled from a human donor with melanoma. The DNA for the CDR3 is TGTGCCAGCAGGGAAGGAACGGGACAGTTCAGTCATTTT. It specifies CASREGTGQFSHF.